One and the same sample provided the 14 T cell receptor beta chains below, sequenced in a study of CD8+ T cells in alopecia areata. cDNA serving as the sequencing template came from extracted, reverse transcribed RNA. Generated by immunoSEQ multiplex PCR, the TCRdb table keeps only in-frame clones and is missing some. The sample records some 150,000 clones, less than 65% being singletons. This specimen consisted of CD8+ T cells sorted from blood, obtained at week 0. Every receptor here comes from a human donor with alopecia areata.

The table lists this clone with a few counts. V usage is TRBV6-1 and J usage is TRBJ1-2; no clear D gene. This CDR3 contains 12 residues. The germline V gene encodes CDR1 MNHNS and CDR2 SASEGT. V was clipped by 0 bases and J by 8 bases, with 7 bases between them. The CDR3 sequence: CASSEALGGYTF. The CDR3 DNA reads TGTGCCAGCAGTGAAGCCTTGGGGGGCTACACCTTC.

The genes are TRBV25-1 and TRBJ2-2; tentatively, D is TRBD2 (6 bases). Trimming left V 2 bases short and J 4 bases short, with 8 bases between. Germline V gene lookup returns CDR1 MGHDK and CDR2 SYGVNS. The CDR3 is 14 amino acids. In nucleotides, the CDR3 is TGTGCCAGCAGTGAACCCGGGGGCACCGGGGAGCTGTTTTTT. It encodes CASSEPGGTGELFF.

This clone was seen a single time. This chain uses TRBV19 with TRBJ2-1, with D possibly being TRBD1 (6 bases). Germline V gene sequence: CDR1 LNHDA, CDR2 SQIVND (reference sequence). CDR3 size: 13 residues. Trimming removed 5 bases at V and 5 bases at J, with 10 bases between. Here the CDR3 reads CASSLGQHNEQFF. For the CDR3, the DNA is TGTGCCAGTAGTTTGGGACAACACAATGAGCAGTTCTTC.

This chain links TRBV29-1 with TRBJ2-7, with TRBD1 identical over 9 bases. Germline assignment: CDR1 SQVTM and CDR2 ANQGSEA. V was pared by 3 bases and J by 2 bases, with 5 bases of the junction left unmatched. The CDR3 is 14 amino acids. CDR3 in DNA: TGCAGCGTTGATTCAGGACAGGGGACCTACGAGCAGTACTTC. Translated, it gives CSVDSGQGTYEQYF.

About this clone: The same CDR3 also results from other DNA sequences found in this sample. V usage is TRBV30 and J usage is TRBJ2-1; 11 nucleotides align to TRBD1. The CDR3 has 13 amino acids. Germline CDR1 is GTSNPN and CDR2 is SVGIG (reference sequence). V lost 5 bases and J lost 4; bases outside the gene matches: 1. This CDR3 is CAWGQGAYNEQFF. The CDR3 DNA follows: TGTGCCTGGGGACAGGGGGCTTACAATGAGCAGTTCTTC.

In the case of this clone: The sample holds other DNA sequences that translate to the same CDR3. This chain uses TRBV29-1 with TRBJ2-7, with D possibly TRBD1 on 6 matching bases. In germline, CDR1 is SQVTM, CDR2 ANQGSEA. This CDR3 is built from 12 residues. Trimming pared 3 bases from V and 3 bases from J, leaving 9 bases between. DNA for the CDR3: TGCAGCGTTGAGGGGGCGGACTACGAGCAGTACTTC. Encoded protein: CSVEGADYEQYF.

On this clone: A junction end diverges from the germline sequence, so it may reflect a read error. V usage is TRBV7-6 and J usage is TRBJ2-1; either TRBD1 or TRBD2 may fit D (5 bases each). The CDR3 consists of 17 residues. Per germline, CDR1 SGHVS and CDR2 FNYEAQ. The CDR3 is CASTLGELGTEYNEQFF. CDR3 nucleotide sequence: TGTGCCAGCACCTTAGGGGAGTTGGGTACGGAATACAATGAGCAGTTCTTC. Filled out from reference TRBV7-6 and TRBJ2-1, the complete variable domain reads GAGVSQSPRYKVTKRGQDVALRCDPISGHVSLYWYRQALGQGPEFLTYFNYEAQQDKSGLPNDRFSAERPEGSISTLTIQRTEQRDSAMYRCASTLGELGTEYNEQFFGPGTRLTVL.

This clone was observed a few times. The CDR3 spells CASSLSRINTEAFF. CDR3 nucleotides: TGCGCCAGCAGTCTGTCCCGGATCAACACTGAAGCTTTCTTT. The chain has TRBV23-1 and TRBJ1-1; D remains ambiguous. TRBV23-1 is designated an ORF whose function remains uncertain. The CDR3 extends over 14 amino acids. V was clipped by 4 bases and J by 2 bases, with 11 bases between them.

This clone was seen a handful of times. V and J are TRBV7-9 and TRBJ1-6; the match to TRBD1 covers 7 bases. V dropped 8 bases and J dropped 7; count of bases not matched to a gene: 17. This CDR3 has 17 residues. Germline CDR1 reads SEHNR; CDR2 reads FQNEAQ (reference sequence). CDR3 sequence reads: CASEPERTGWENSPLHF. CDR3 nucleotides: TGTGCCAGCGAGCCAGAGCGGACAGGCTGGGAGAATTCACCCCTCCACTTT.

The chain joins TRBV29-1 to TRBJ2-1; maybe TRBD2 (6 bases). V was cut by 3 bases and J by 2 bases, with 14 bases left in between. In germline, CDR1 is SQVTM, CDR2 ANQGSEA. The CDR3 is 15 residues long. The CDR3 DNA follows: TGCAGCGTTGATGGTACGGGGGTCCCCTACAATGAGCAGTTCTTC. Residues: CSVDGTGVPYNEQFF.

This chain joins TRBV14 and TRBJ2-7; tentatively, D is TRBD1 (5 bases). V lost 6 bases and J 2 bases, leaving 8 bases between the germline ends. This CDR3 spans 12 amino acids. Germline V gives CDR1 SGHDN, CDR2 FVKESK. CDR3 in amino acids: CASSQGTYEQYF. DNA for the CDR3: TGTGCCAGCAGTCAGGGAACCTACGAGCAGTACTTC.

The CDR3 DNA follows: TGTGCCAGCAGCACCATAACAGGGGATCTTGACAATGAGCAGTTCTTC. Protein product: CASSTITGDLDNEQFF. The chain recombines TRBV13 with TRBJ2-1; 7 bases are shared with TRBD1. The V gene's germline CDR1 is PRHDT and CDR2 FYEKMQ (reference sequence). This CDR3 is built from 16 residues. V lost 5 bases to trimming and J lost 5 bases; unmatched junction nucleotides: 12.

This clone came up a few times. The rearrangement links TRBV29-1 to TRBJ2-7; 7 bases map to TRBD1. V lost 5 bases to trimming and J lost 0 bases; unmatched junction nucleotides: 4. The CDR3 is made up of 13 amino acids. Germline CDR1 is SQVTM and CDR2 is ANQGSEA. The CDR3: CSVSTGDSYEQYF. The CDR3 bases are TGCAGCGTTTCTACAGGGGACTCCTACGAGCAGTACTTC.

The V call is TRBV5-1, the J call TRBJ2-7, with 7 bases fitting TRBD2. Germline values: CDR1 SGHRS, CDR2 YFSETQ. This CDR3 is built from 14 residues. Trimming cost V 2 bases and J 2 bases; bases outside gene matches: 4. The CDR3 DNA follows: TGCGCCAGCAGCTTCGACGGGGGGACCTACGAGCAGTACTTC. It encodes CASSFDGGTYEQYF.